This T cell receptor beta chain emerged from a study of T cells after yellow fever vaccination. Broader study findings: The appearance of a small share of clonotypes in both CD4 and CD8 compartments was observed. Faster peaking, at day 5 versus 15, marked a secondary response that was weaker. Any FACS-sorted repertoire could hold abundant clonotypes that contaminate it from the bulk population.

Regarding this clonotype: Its matching antigen is unknown.

The 5'RACE template-switching step produced TCR cDNA and added a universal primer site and UMIs. TCRdb re-called the 5' RACE reads with MiXCR, one entry per CDR3 protein. Of 300,000 to 350,000 distinct CDR3 sequences in the sample, 3% to 4.5% are singletons; the top ten hold 24%. This sequence was found in a young man who received the YFV17D yellow fever vaccine. The sample was PBMCs, taken 5 days after the yellow fever booster vaccination.

The CDR3 here is CAGARTGGVGTGELFF. DNA of the CDR3: TGTGCCGGCGCCCGGACAGGGGGCGTAGGCACCGGGGAGCTGTTTTTT. The rearrangement uses TRBV6-6 and TRBJ2-2, with 11 bases matching TRBD1. Germline CDR1 reads MNHNY; CDR2 reads SVGAGI (reference sequence). The CDR3 spans 16 residues. Trimming cost V 11 bases and J 4 bases; bases outside gene matches: 12.